This T cell receptor (beta chain) is drawn from a study of CD8 T cells in ankylosing spondylitis. Quantitative 5'-RACE with molecular barcodes was used to make the TCR beta libraries. TCRdb analysed the 5' RACE reads with MiXCR anew, one entry per CDR3 protein. Counted here are roughly 250,000 distinct CDR3 sequences, 8.6% occurring once; the ten biggest clones make up approximately 6.2%. Points from the study as a whole: Disease-linked clones, CD8+, were relatively rare in peripheral blood. One TCR beta motif, made up of about 8 highly homologous variants, appeared characteristic of ankylosing spondylitis blood. Significantly higher representation of disease-linked clones was reported for matched ankylosing spondylitis synovial fluid.

Many counts were recorded for this clonotype. Its antigen is currently unknown. The germline V and J ends were trimmed by 6 bases and 4 bases, with 9 bases remaining between them. This CDR3 is built from 12 residues. This TCR derives from a male donor with ankylosing spondylitis or in good health (not recorded which). Sequencing was performed on blood, either unsorted or a sorted T cell fraction (not recorded which). The genes are TRBV12-3 or TRBV12-4 and TRBJ1-1, with unresolved D. In nucleotides, the CDR3 is TGTGCCAGCAGGTGGAGGTTCACTGAAGCTTTCTTT. This translates into CASRWRFTEAFF.